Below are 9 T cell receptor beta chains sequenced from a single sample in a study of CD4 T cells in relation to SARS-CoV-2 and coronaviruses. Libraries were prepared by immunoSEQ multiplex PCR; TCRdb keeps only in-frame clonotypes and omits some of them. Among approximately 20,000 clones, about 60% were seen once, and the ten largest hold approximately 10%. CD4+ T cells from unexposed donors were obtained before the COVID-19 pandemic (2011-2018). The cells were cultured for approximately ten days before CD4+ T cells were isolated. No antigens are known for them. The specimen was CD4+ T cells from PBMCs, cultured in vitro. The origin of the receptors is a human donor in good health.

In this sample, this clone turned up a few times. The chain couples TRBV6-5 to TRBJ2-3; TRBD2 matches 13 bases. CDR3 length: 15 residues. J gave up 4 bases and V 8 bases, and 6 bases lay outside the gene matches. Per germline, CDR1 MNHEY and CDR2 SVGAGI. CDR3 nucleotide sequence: TGTGCCAGCGGAACTAGCGGGAGGGCCCCAGATACGCAGTATTTT. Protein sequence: CASGTSGRAPDTQYF.

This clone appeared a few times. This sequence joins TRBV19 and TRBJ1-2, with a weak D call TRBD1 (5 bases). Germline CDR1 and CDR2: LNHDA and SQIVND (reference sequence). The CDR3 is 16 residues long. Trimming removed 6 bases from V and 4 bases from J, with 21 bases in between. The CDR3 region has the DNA TGTGCCAGTAGCCCGGACTCGGCAGGGCGTCTCTATGGCTACACCTTC. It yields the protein CASSPDSAGRLYGYTF.

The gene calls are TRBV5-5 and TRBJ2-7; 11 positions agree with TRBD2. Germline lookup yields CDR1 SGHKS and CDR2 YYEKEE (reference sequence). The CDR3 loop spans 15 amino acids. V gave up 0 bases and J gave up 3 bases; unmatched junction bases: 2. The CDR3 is CASSLGLAGYYEQYF. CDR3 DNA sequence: TGTGCCAGCAGCTTGGGACTAGCGGGGTACTACGAGCAGTACTTC.

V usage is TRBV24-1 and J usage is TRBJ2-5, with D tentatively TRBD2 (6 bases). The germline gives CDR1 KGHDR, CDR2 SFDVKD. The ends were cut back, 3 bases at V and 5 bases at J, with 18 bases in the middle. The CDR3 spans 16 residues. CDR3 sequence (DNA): TGTGCCACCAGTGATCCCAGTCTCGGGGGACGGGAGACCCAGTACTTC. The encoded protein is CATSDPSLGGRETQYF.

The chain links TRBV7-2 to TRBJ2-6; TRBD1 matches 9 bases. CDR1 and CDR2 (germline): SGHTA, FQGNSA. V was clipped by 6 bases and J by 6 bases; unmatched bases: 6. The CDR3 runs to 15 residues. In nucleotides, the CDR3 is TGTGCCAGCAGTAGCAGGACAGGGGAGGCCAACGTCCTGACTTTC. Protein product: CASSSRTGEANVLTF.

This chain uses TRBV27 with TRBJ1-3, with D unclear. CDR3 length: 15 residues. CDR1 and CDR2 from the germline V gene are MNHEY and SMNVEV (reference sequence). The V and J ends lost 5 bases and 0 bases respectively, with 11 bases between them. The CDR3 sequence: CASSPRRDSGNTIYF. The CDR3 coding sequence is TGTGCCAGCAGTCCACGACGCGACTCTGGAAACACCATATATTTT.

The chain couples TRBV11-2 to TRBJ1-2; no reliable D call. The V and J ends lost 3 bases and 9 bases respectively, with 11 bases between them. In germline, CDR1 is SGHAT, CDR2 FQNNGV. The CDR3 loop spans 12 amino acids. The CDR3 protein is CASSFDRSSYTF. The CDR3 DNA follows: TGTGCCAGCAGCTTTGACCGATCGAGCTACACCTTC. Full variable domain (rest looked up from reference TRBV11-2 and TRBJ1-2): EAGVAQSPRYKIIEKRQSVAFWCNPISGHATLYWYQQILGQGPKLLIQFQNNGVVDDSQLPKDRFSAERLKGVDSTLKIQPAKLEDSAVYLCASSFDRSSYTFGSGTRLTVV.

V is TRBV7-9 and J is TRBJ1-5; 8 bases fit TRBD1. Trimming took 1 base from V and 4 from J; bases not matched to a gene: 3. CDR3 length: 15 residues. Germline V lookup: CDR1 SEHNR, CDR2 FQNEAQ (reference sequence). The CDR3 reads CASSLDRTGNQPQHF. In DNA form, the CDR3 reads TGTGCCAGCAGCTTAGATAGGACAGGGAATCAGCCCCAGCATTTT. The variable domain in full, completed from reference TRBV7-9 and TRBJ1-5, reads DTGVSQNPRHKITKRGQNVTFRCDPISEHNRLYWYRQTLGQGPEFLTYFQNEAQLEKSRLLSDRFSAERPKGSFSTLEIQRTEQGDSAMYLCASSLDRTGNQPQHFGDGTRLSIL.

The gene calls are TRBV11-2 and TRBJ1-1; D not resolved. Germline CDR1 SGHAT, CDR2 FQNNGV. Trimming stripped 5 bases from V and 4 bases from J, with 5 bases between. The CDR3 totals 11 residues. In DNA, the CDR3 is TGTGCCAGCAGCCCGTTCACTGAAGCTTTCTTT. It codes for CASSPFTEAFF.